These 7 T cell receptor beta chains were sequenced from one sample in a study of beta chain features in type 1 diabetes. The investigators reverse transcribed all of the isolated RNA, so they sequenced expressed TCRB transcripts. Sequenced by immunoSEQ multiplex PCR; TCRdb stores in-frame clones only, minus some. The sample consists of about 320,000 clones, 14% of them appearing once. Sequencing used central memory CD4+ T cells from blood. The source of these receptors is a man younger than 45 in good health.

The sample holds a few counts of this clone. The chain combines TRBV6-6 with TRBJ1-1; 8 bases map to TRBD1. The CDR3 runs to 15 residues. Germline V gene sequence: CDR1 MNHNY, CDR2 SVGAGI (reference sequence). Trimming cost V 5 bases and J 6 bases; bases outside gene matches: 11. The CDR3 reads CASSESGGVRAEAFF. The DNA of the CDR3 is TGTGCCAGCAGTGAGTCAGGGGGCGTAAGAGCTGAAGCTTTCTTT.

This clone has more than one count but fewer than ten. The rearrangement uses TRBV5-1 and TRBJ2-5; TRBD2 agrees at 7 bases. Germline CDR1 is SGHRS and CDR2 is YFSETQ. J was trimmed by 7 bases and V by 2 bases; bases with no gene match: 5. The CDR3 contains 13 residues. In nucleotides, the CDR3 is TGCGCCAGCAGCTTAAGCGGGGAAGGGACCCAGTACTTC. Translating gives CASSLSGEGTQYF.

This chain links TRBV19 with TRBJ1-3; 7 bases match TRBD1. Trimming cost V 2 bases and J 2 bases; bases outside gene matches: 0. Looked up from germline, CDR1 is LNHDA and CDR2 is SQIVND (reference sequence). This CDR3 contains 14 residues. The CDR3 DNA reads as TGTGCCAGTAGTATACAGGGGGCTGGAAACACCATATATTTT. Its translation is CASSIQGAGNTIYF.

This clone was seen more than once but under ten times. The chain carries TRBV9 and TRBJ2-7, with TRBD2 matching 8 bases. The germline CDR1 and CDR2 sequences are SGDLS and YYNGEE. The CDR3 contains 13 residues. The junction had 6 bases not matched to a gene; V was cut back by 4 bases and J by 6 bases. The CDR3 region has the DNA TGTGCCAGCAGCCAAGCGGGAGAGAGCGAGCAGTACGTC. It yields the protein CASSQAGESEQYV.

This sequence joins TRBV5-1 and TRBJ2-3; 8 nucleotides line up with TRBD1. From germline, CDR1 is SGHRS and CDR2 YFSETQ. The CDR3 spans 15 residues. The ends lost 3 bases at V and 6 bases at J; junction bases unmatched: 9. DNA of the CDR3: TGCGCCAGCAGCTGGGGACAGGTGGGGTCGGATACGCAGTATTTT. Translated: CASSWGQVGSDTQYF.

This rearrangement joins TRBV2 to TRBJ1-1; 7 bases match TRBD1. Germline values: CDR1 SNHLY, CDR2 FYNNEI. The length of the CDR3 is 13 residues. J was trimmed by 7 bases and V by 6 bases; bases with no gene match: 8. The DNA for the CDR3 is TGTGCCAGCAGGTCCCCCCGGGACAGTGAAGCTTTCTTT. This translates into CASRSPRDSEAFF.

The CDR3 is CASSYSAKETQYF. The CDR3 coding sequence is TGTGCCAGCAGTTACTCAGCGAAAGAGACCCAGTACTTC. The genes are TRBV6-5 and TRBJ2-5; the D is unclear. V lost 0 bases to trimming and J lost 3 bases, with 5 bases between them. Germline assignment: CDR1 MNHEY and CDR2 SVGAGI. The CDR3 sequence is 13 residues long.